One and the same sample provided the 20 T cell receptor beta chains below, sequenced in a study of CD8 T cells in Susac syndrome. The RNA, about 0.45 to 1 ug, was put through reverse transcription using random hexamers. TCRdb reanalysed the immunoSEQ multiplex PCR reads using MiXCR and keeps one entry per CDR3 protein. The sample lists about 140,000 distinct CDR3 sequences, approximately 95% occurring once. Sequenced sample: CD8+ T cells from PBMCs. The receptors here all came from a human donor in good health.

V is TRBV11-2 and J is TRBJ2-2, with D tentatively TRBD1 (6 bases). CDR1 is SGHAT, CDR2 FQNNGV, per germline. V was shortened by 5 bases and J by 1 base, with 8 bases between the two germline ends. This CDR3 comprises 14 residues. DNA of the CDR3: TGTGCCAGCAGCCGCAGGGGGAACACCGGGGAGCTGTTTTTT. Protein product: CASSRRGNTGELFF.

The rearrangement links TRBV9 to TRBJ2-7, with TRBD2 identical over 8 bases. Germline CDR1 reads SGDLS; CDR2 reads YYNGEE. V lost 5 bases to trimming and J lost 2 bases; unmatched junction nucleotides: 9. The CDR3 sequence is 15 residues long. As DNA, the CDR3 is TGTGCCAGCAGTTCCTTAAGCGGGAGTGCCTACGAGCAGTACTTC. Amino acid sequence: CASSSLSGSAYEQYF.

The J gene is TRBJ1-4, the V gene TRBV9; D not certain. Trimming left V 3 bases short and J 8 bases short, with 17 bases between. Germline CDR1 is SGDLS and CDR2 is YYNGEE. This CDR3 spans 15 amino acids. CDR3 loop: CASSGDDVPGEKLFF. The CDR3 DNA follows: TGTGCCAGCAGCGGGGATGACGTCCCCGGCGAAAAACTGTTTTTT.

The chain has TRBV5-1 and TRBJ2-1, with TRBD2 identical over 8 bases. This CDR3 is 15 amino acids long. Per germline, CDR1 SGHRS and CDR2 YFSETQ. V was pared by 4 bases and J by 3 bases, with 6 bases of the junction left unmatched. The chain's CDR3 is CASSSSGNLYNEQFF. CDR3 coding DNA: TGCGCCAGCAGCAGTAGCGGGAACCTCTACAATGAGCAGTTCTTC.

The CDR3 DNA reads as TGTGCCAGCAGCTTATGGGGCGACAATCAGCCCCAGCATTTT. The encoded protein is CASSLWGDNQPQHF. This chain connects TRBV13 to TRBJ1-5, with D possibly being TRBD1 (5 bases). Germline values: CDR1 PRHDT, CDR2 FYEKMQ (reference sequence). V was clipped by 2 bases and J by 3 bases, with 8 bases between them. The CDR3 covers 14 residues.

The gene calls are TRBV9 and TRBJ2-7; TRBD2 aligns across 7 bases. In germline, CDR1 is SGDLS, CDR2 YYNGEE. With 6 bases clipped from V and 6 bases from J, the junction kept 9 bases outside the gene matches. This CDR3 is 13 amino acids long. In DNA, the CDR3 is TGTGCCAGCACCTTGGGAGGGACTGGCGAGCAGTACTTC. This encodes CASTLGGTGEQYF.

V and J are TRBV20-1 and TRBJ2-4, with D perhaps assigned TRBD1 or TRBD2 (5 bases each). Germline V gene lookup returns CDR1 DFQATT and CDR2 SNEGSKA (reference sequence). Trimming removed 0 bases from V and 8 bases from J, with 20 bases in between. This CDR3 comprises 16 residues. The CDR3 loop is CSARDLRGEFMDIQYF. For the CDR3, the DNA is TGCAGTGCTAGAGATCTCAGAGGGGAATTTATGGACATTCAGTACTTC.

The rearrangement links TRBV12-3 or TRBV12-4 to TRBJ1-5, with a tentative D call TRBD1 (6 bases). With 3 bases removed from V and 6 bases from J, the gap between germline ends came to 21 bases. There are 17 residues in the CDR3. CDR3: CASSFQTGFRMGQPQHF. CDR3 bases: TGTGCCAGCAGTTTCCAGACAGGTTTTAGAATGGGTCAGCCCCAGCATTTT.

The chain uses TRBV20-1 and TRBJ2-2; D is unclear. This CDR3 has 18 amino acids. The ends were cut back, 0 bases at V and 0 bases at J, with 17 bases in the middle. CDR1 and CDR2 from the germline V gene are DFQATT and SNEGSKA (reference sequence). The CDR3 DNA is TGCAGTGCTAGAGAAGGAAGGCAGACCTTGACGAACACCGGGGAGCTGTTTTTT. This gives the protein CSAREGRQTLTNTGELFF.

The rearrangement uses TRBV7-9 and TRBJ2-7; no clear D. The germline V gene encodes CDR1 SEHNR and CDR2 FQNEAQ (reference sequence). The CDR3 has 14 residues. V lost 7 bases, J lost 0 bases, and 13 bases lay in between. CDR3 protein: CASTRAGSSYEQYF. CDR3 DNA: TGTGCCAGCACCCGGGCAGGAAGCTCCTACGAGCAGTACTTC.

The chain employs TRBV27 and TRBJ2-3; D is uncertain. V lost 3 bases to trimming and J lost 2 bases, with 9 bases between them. This CDR3 is 14 amino acids long. Germline CDR1 MNHEY, CDR2 SMNVEV (reference sequence). CDR3 in DNA: TGTGCCAGCAGTTTGCAGGTTTTCACAGATACGCAGTATTTT. This gives the protein CASSLQVFTDTQYF.

The chain joins TRBV15 to TRBJ1-2; no clear D gene. Trimming took 5 bases from V and 4 from J, leaving 14 bases between them. The CDR3 has 14 amino acids. CDR1 is LNHNV and CDR2 is YYDKDF in the germline V gene (reference sequence). The CDR3 loop reads CATSVDPTGYGYTF. In DNA, the CDR3 is TGTGCCACCAGCGTCGACCCTACGGGCTATGGCTACACCTTC.

The V call is TRBV28, the J call TRBJ2-2; TRBD2 agrees at 11 bases. Germline V gives CDR1 MDHEN, CDR2 SYDVKM. The CDR3 is 16 amino acids. Trimming cost V 5 bases and J 5 bases; bases outside gene matches: 7. For the CDR3, the DNA is TGTGCCAGCAGTCAGCCACTAGCGGGAGTAACCGGGGAGCTGTTTTTT. Translation gives CASSQPLAGVTGELFF.

V gene TRBV29-1 combines with J gene TRBJ2-5; a weak D match, TRBD2 (6 bases). There are 14 residues in the CDR3. Germline lookup yields CDR1 SQVTM and CDR2 ANQGSEA. Deletions cut 7 bases from V and 4 bases from J, with 19 bases between. CDR3: CSATGSLGGETQYF. The DNA for the CDR3 is TGCAGCGCCACGGGTAGCTTGGGGGGAGAGACCCAGTACTTC.

V gene TRBV29-1 combines with J gene TRBJ2-7; 7 bases are a match to TRBD1. Losses at the gene ends were 3 bases for V and 5 bases for J; bases not matched to a gene: 4. Germline CDR1 reads SQVTM; CDR2 reads ANQGSEA. There are 12 residues in the CDR3. The CDR3, as DNA: TGCAGCGTTGAGACAGGGCTGGACGAGCAGTACTTC. This gives the protein CSVETGLDEQYF.

This clonotype occurred once. The chain carries TRBV7-9 and TRBJ1-1; 7 bases are shared with TRBD1. Trimming at V came to 5 bases and at J to 1 base, leaving 7 bases not matched to a gene. The CDR3 loop spans 15 amino acids. Per the germline V gene, CDR1 is SEHNR and CDR2 is FQNEAQ (reference sequence). In nucleotides, the CDR3 is TGTGCCAGCAGCCAAGGGACAGAGGGGAACACTGAAGCTTTCTTT. It codes for CASSQGTEGNTEAFF.

The chain joins TRBV5-4 to TRBJ2-7; D unclear. The ends were cut back, 3 bases at V and 7 bases at J, with 11 bases in the middle. Germline CDR1 SGHNT, CDR2 YYREEE (reference sequence). This CDR3 has 12 residues. CDR3 sequence: CASSSGGFEQYF. The CDR3 DNA sequence: TGTGCCAGCAGCTCAGGTGGTTTTGAGCAGTACTTC.

This rearrangement joins TRBV15 to TRBJ1-3, with no clear D. V was pared by 0 bases and J by 0 bases, with 6 bases between. CDR3 size: 15 residues. Germline CDR1 LNHNV, CDR2 YYDKDF (reference sequence). CDR3 region: CATSRERYSGNTIYF. DNA of the CDR3: TGTGCCACCAGCAGAGAACGTTACTCTGGAAACACCATATATTTT.

The CDR3 DNA reads TGTGCCAGCAGCCACAGGGGGGCATTAGATACGCAGTATTTT. Translated, it gives CASSHRGALDTQYF. The rearrangement links TRBV12-3 or TRBV12-4 to TRBJ2-3; TRBD1 matches at 8 bases. V dropped 6 bases and J dropped 5; count of bases not matched to a gene: 7. The length of the CDR3 is 14 residues.

V is TRBV29-1 and J is TRBJ2-2; no firm D call. The germline gives CDR1 SQVTM, CDR2 ANQGSEA. Trimming stripped 1 base from V and 3 bases from J, with 6 bases between. This CDR3 spans 13 amino acids. This CDR3 reads CSVEGEDTGELFF. CDR3 nucleotides: TGCAGCGTTGAAGGCGAGGACACCGGGGAGCTGTTTTTT.